A selection of T cell receptor beta chains follows, all from one sample in a study of blood T cell repertoires in COVID-19. Here immunoSEQ multiplex PCR was the method, and the copy in TCRdb shows in-frame clones only, minus some. The top ten clones hold about 5.8% of a sample with under 150,000 clones, about 84% of them seen once. Sequencing was carried out using peripheral blood. Receptors originate from a human donor in a cohort sampled during active COVID-19. Both conserved end residues are part of each CDR3. D genes are given only for firm matches. A row's size may be missing; if present it is once, few, many or a size class.

CDR3 length,D gene,J gene,clone size,V gene,CDR3 DNA,CDR3 protein
15,.,TRBJ1-2,.,TRBV18,TGTGCCAGCTCACCATCGAATGACAGGAGCTATGGCTACACCTTC,CASSPSNDRSYGYTF
17,TRBD2,TRBJ2-1,.,TRBV30,TGTGCCTGGAGCCCATCCCAGAAGACTAGCGGGGGAAATGAGCAGTTCTTC,CAWSPSQKTSGGNEQFF
14,.,TRBJ2-5,.,TRBV4-1,TGCGCCAGCAGCCAAGAGGGCTACCAAGAGACCCAGTACTTC,CASSQEGYQETQYF
16,.,TRBJ1-3,.,TRBV7-9,TGTGCCAGCAGCTTAGCGGGGACTCAGACTGGAAACACCATATATTTT,CASSLAGTQTGNTIYF
15,.,TRBJ1-5,.,TRBV7-2,TGTGCCAGCACCCCGGCGGATCTCCCCCATCAGCCCCAGCATTTT,CASTPADLPHQPQHF
15,TRBD1,TRBJ1-5,.,TRBV18,TGTGCCAGCTCACGTATCTCCGGGACAGATCAGCCCCAGCATTTT,CASSRISGTDQPQHF
17,.,TRBJ2-3,.,TRBV13,TGTGCCAGCAGCTTAGGAAATCGGGGGGCGAGCGCAGATACGCAGTATTTT,CASSLGNRGASADTQYF
12,.,TRBJ2-1,.,TRBV5-6,TGTGCCAGCAGCTTGGTAGCGAATGAGCAGTTCTTC,CASSLVANEQFF
14,TRBD2,TRBJ2-2,.,TRBV7-2,TGTGCCAATTCGGGACTAGGGAACACCGGGGAGCTGTTTTTT,CANSGLGNTGELFF
16,.,TRBJ2-3,.,TRBV9,TGTGCCAGCAGCGTAGACTCGGTTGGGAGCGCGGATACGCAGTATTTT,CASSVDSVGSADTQYF
14,.,TRBJ1-5,.,TRBV7-9,TGTGCCAGCAGCTTACTGGCTAGCAATCAGCCCCAGCATTTT,CASSLLASNQPQHF
14,TRBD1,TRBJ2-7,.,TRBV12-5,TGTGCTAGTGGTTTGGACAAACAGGGGCGGGAGCAGTACTTC,CASGLDKQGREQYF
17,.,TRBJ2-3,.,TRBV7-2,TGTGCCAGCAGCTTAGGTGGTAGGGGGCGGGGTGCAGATACGCAGTATTTT,CASSLGGRGRGADTQYF
16,.,TRBJ1-5,.,TRBV5-8,TGTGCCAGCAGCTTGCAGACCGTCCAGGCCCCAGGGCCCCAGCATTTT,CASSLQTVQAPGPQHF
15,TRBD2,TRBJ2-3,.,TRBV14,TGTGCCAGCAGCCATAGCGGGGAGGCGGCAGATACGCAGTATTTT,CASSHSGEAADTQYF
16,.,TRBJ2-7,.,TRBV5-6,TGTGCCAGCAGCTTGATTCGGGGGTGGAAGGCCTACGAGCAGTACTTC,CASSLIRGWKAYEQYF
12,TRBD1,TRBJ1-6,few,TRBV2,TGTGCCAGCCGACAGGGGGGTTCACCCCTCCACTTT,CASRQGGSPLHF
14,.,TRBJ1-6,.,TRBV6-2/TRBV6-3,TGTGCCAGCAGTTCTCTCCGGGAGGGCTCACCCCTCCACTTT,CASSSLREGSPLHF
15,.,TRBJ2-5,.,TRBV6-5,TGTGCCAGCAGTTACAGTGGCCGGGCGGGGGAGACCCAGTACTTC,CASSYSGRAGETQYF
15,TRBD1,TRBJ2-1,.,TRBV5-4,TGTGCCAGCAGCCCACAGGGGTATGGCTACAATGAGCAGTTCTTC,CASSPQGYGYNEQFF
13,.,TRBJ1-1,.,TRBV7-6,TGTGCCAGCAGCCTAATTAGGAACACTGAAGCTTTCTTT,CASSLIRNTEAFF
16,.,TRBJ1-3,.,TRBV6-5,TGTGCCAGCAGTTACGGGGTCGGGGTCTCTGGAAACACCATATATTTT,CASSYGVGVSGNTIYF
15,.,TRBJ1-4,.,TRBV6-1,TGTGCCAGCAGTGAAAATACGGGAGGTAATGAAAAACTGTTTTTT,CASSENTGGNEKLFF
13,.,TRBJ1-5,.,TRBV2,TGTGCCAGCAGTGACGACAGACTTCAGCCCCAGCATTTT,CASSDDRLQPQHF
17,TRBD1,TRBJ2-1,.,TRBV4-1,TGCGCCAGCAGCCAAGATCTGACAGGGGGGCCCAGCAATGAGCAGTTCTTC,CASSQDLTGGPSNEQFF
14,.,TRBJ1-6,.,TRBV3-1/TRBV3-2,TGTGCCAGCAGCCAAGAAGGGACAAGCTCACCCCTCCACTTT,CASSQEGTSSPLHF
16,TRBD2,TRBJ2-7,.,TRBV6-1,TGTGCCAGCAGTGAAGCCCCTGGGCGGGGGGGATACGAGCAGTACTTC,CASSEAPGRGGYEQYF
14,.,TRBJ2-5,few,TRBV9,TGTGCCAGCAGCTCCACAGGATTTGAGGAGACCCAGTACTTC,CASSSTGFEETQYF
15,.,TRBJ2-1,.,TRBV19,TGTGCCAGTAGTATTTCGGGGATTGGATTCAATGAGCAGTTCTTC,CASSISGIGFNEQFF
16,TRBD2,TRBJ2-2,.,TRBV9,TGTGCCAGCAGCGTTCTCGCGGGGGGCTACACCGGGGAGCTGTTTTTT,CASSVLAGGYTGELFF
16,.,TRBJ2-2,.,TRBV9,TGTGCCAGCAGCGTCGGAGCGGCAACGAACACCGGGGAGCTGTTTTTT,CASSVGAATNTGELFF
20,.,TRBJ2-7,.,TRBV6-2/TRBV6-3,TGTGCCAGCAGTCACCCATTTAAGGGACAAGGGATTCCGAGCTCCTACGAGCAGTACTTC,CASSHPFKGQGIPSSYEQYF
16,TRBD1,TRBJ2-3,.,TRBV5-1,TGCGCCAGCAGCTTGTTCGGGACAGGGAGCACAGATACGCAGTATTTT,CASSLFGTGSTDTQYF
15,TRBD1,TRBJ1-2,.,TRBV23-1,TGCGCCAGCAGTCAATCTGCAGGGGGCGGGTATGGCTACACCTTC,CASSQSAGGGYGYTF
16,TRBD1,TRBJ1-1,.,TRBV15,TGTGCCACCAGCAGTGCGGCGACAGGGGAGAACACTGAAGCTTTCTTT,CATSSAATGENTEAFF
13,.,TRBJ1-2,.,TRBV5-6,TGTGCCAGCACCCTCTTGCAGGGTCAGGGCTACACCTTC,CASTLLQGQGYTF
12,.,TRBJ2-7,.,TRBV29-1,TGCAGCGTTGGGACTCAACCGGACGAGCAGTACTTC,CSVGTQPDEQYF
18,TRBD2,TRBJ2-3,.,TRBV7-9,TGTGCCAGCAGCTTTGGGACTGGACTAGCGGGGAGCCGAGATACGCAGTATTTT,CASSFGTGLAGSRDTQYF
12,.,TRBJ2-7,.,TRBV6-5,TGTGCCAGCAGAACCGAAGCCTCCGAGCAGTACTTC,CASRTEASEQYF
14,.,TRBJ2-3,.,TRBV7-3,TGTGCCAGCAGCTTAGGACACCCAGGAGATACGCAGTATTTT,CASSLGHPGDTQYF
15,TRBD2,TRBJ2-5,.,TRBV14,TGTGCCAGCAGCCGGTCGCTAGCGGGGGGAGAGACCCAGTACTTC,CASSRSLAGGETQYF
14,TRBD2,TRBJ2-1,few,TRBV2,TGTGCCAGCGGTCTAGCGGGGCGGTACAATGAGCAGTTCTTC,CASGLAGRYNEQFF
13,TRBD1,TRBJ2-5,.,TRBV18,TGTGCCAGCTCGGGACAGGGTCAGGAGACCCAGTACTTC,CASSGQGQETQYF
14,.,TRBJ1-5,.,TRBV5-6,TGTGCCAGCAGCCGAACAGGGATTAATCAGCCCCAGCATTTT,CASSRTGINQPQHF
15,.,TRBJ2-2,.,TRBV5-5,TGTGCCAGCAGCTTAACAGAGATGAACACCGGGGAGCTGTTTTTT,CASSLTEMNTGELFF
17,TRBD2,TRBJ2-5,.,TRBV9,TGTGCCAGCAGCGTCGGACTAGCGGGGGGCACTCAAGAGACCCAGTACTTC,CASSVGLAGGTQETQYF
14,TRBD1,TRBJ2-2,few,TRBV6-5,TGTGCCAGCATGGGACAGCTACTCACCGGGGAGCTGTTTTTT,CASMGQLLTGELFF
16,TRBD1,TRBJ1-1,once,TRBV5-1,TGCGCCAGCAGTTTACAGGGGGCAGTTGGGAACACTGAAGCTTTCTTT,CASSLQGAVGNTEAFF
15,.,TRBJ2-2,.,TRBV29-1,TGCAGCGTTGAAGTTGCGCGGGCCAACACCGGGGAGCTGTTTTTT,CSVEVARANTGELFF
17,TRBD2,TRBJ2-7,.,TRBV3-1/TRBV3-2,TGTGCCAGCAGCTTCACCTCACTAGCGGGGGCCAGGGGCGAGCAGTACTTC,CASSFTSLAGARGEQYF